The following is a TCR beta chain sequence with its context. Its cognate antigen is unknown. This entry belongs to a study of cytomegalovirus exposure and HLA in healthy donors. Overall study context: Membership in the Caucasian-associated ancestry cluster was found for 65% to 85% of approximately 430 genotyped donors.

Findings and caveats of the study: Three CMV-associated chains were confirmed in vitro to be specific for CMV antigens. A later analysis reportedly identified an Asian-associated ancestry cluster as carrying fewer N-insertions than the roughly 600-donor mean.

With 3 bases clipped from V and 4 bases from J, the junction kept 7 bases outside the gene matches. CDR3 length equals 14 residues. The germline CDR1 and CDR2 sequences are SGHKS and YYEKEE (reference sequence). The primer mix had 60 Vbeta and 13 Jbeta primers. Data came from immunoSEQ multiplex PCR; TCRdb stores just in-frame clones and leaves some out. Of roughly 170,000 clones detected, roughly 82% appear once; the ten largest clones hold 1.6%. The receptor's source is a woman younger than 45 in good health and CMV-seronegative. The rearrangement joins TRBV5-5 to TRBJ2-7, with TRBD1 identical over 7 bases. The sequencing input was PBMCs. CDR3 sequence: CASSSAGGRYEQYF. CDR3 DNA sequence: TGTGCCAGCAGCTCTGCAGGGGGTCGGTACGAGCAGTACTTC.